This T cell receptor beta chain was sequenced in a study of STAT5B mutations in CD4+ large granular lymphocyte leukemia. Study-wide points: TRBV06-family usage was enriched in top patient clones (8/27) versus controls (2/35). Patient CD4-sorted repertoires stayed more clonal than healthy ones after leukemic-clone removal. No patients shared main leukemic clonotypes, though roughly 25% appeared at low frequency elsewhere.

CDR3 length: 15 residues. The ends lost 2 bases at V and 6 bases at J; junction bases unmatched: 5. From germline, CDR1 is SGHRS and CDR2 YFSETQ. In the original workflow: A productive frequency of 2.59 x 10-5 was the lowest detectable. The method was immunoSEQ multiplex PCR; TCRdb's version includes in-frame clones alone and lacks a portion of them. V, J and clone size reflect that table, while D and trimming were determined from the DNA. The profile covers about 31,000 clones, with about two thirds appearing a single time and approximately 1% taken by the ten largest. Comments on this clone: Its antigen is undetermined.

This sequence was found in a human donor in good health. The sample taken for sequencing was CD4+ T cells from blood buffy coats. This rearrangement joins TRBV5-1 to TRBJ1-4; 9 nucleotides match TRBD1. For the CDR3, the DNA is TGCGCCAGCAGCTTCGGACAGGGGTGGGATGAAAAACTGTTTTTT. Translating gives CASSFGQGWDEKLFF.